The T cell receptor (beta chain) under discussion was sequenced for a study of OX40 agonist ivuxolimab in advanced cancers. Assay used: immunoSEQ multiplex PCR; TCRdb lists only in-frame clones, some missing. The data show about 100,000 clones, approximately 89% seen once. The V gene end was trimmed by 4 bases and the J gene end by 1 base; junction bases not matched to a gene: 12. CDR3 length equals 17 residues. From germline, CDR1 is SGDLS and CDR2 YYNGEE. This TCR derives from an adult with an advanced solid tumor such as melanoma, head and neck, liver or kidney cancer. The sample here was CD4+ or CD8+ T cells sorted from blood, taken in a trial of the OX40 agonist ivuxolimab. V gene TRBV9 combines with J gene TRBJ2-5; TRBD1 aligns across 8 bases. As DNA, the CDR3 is TGTGCCAGCAGCCTAAACCGGGACAGGTTGGGCCAAGAGACCCAGTACTTC. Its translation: CASSLNRDRLGQETQYF.